This record looks at one T cell receptor beta chain sequence and its context. This receptor's antigen is unknown. Base qualities are not provided; no much larger clone lies one nucleotide away. The immunoSEQ Assay, a bias-controlled multiplex PCR, was used to amplify TCRbeta CDR3 regions from genomic DNA. Per the source publication's procedure: The number of nucleated cells in each sample was estimated by amplification of reference gene primers within the assay. To quantify the absolute abundance of each unique TCRbeta CDR3 rearrangement, sequence reads were collapsed and filtered. For each sample, productive Simpson clonality was calculated as the square root of Simpson's diversity index over productive rearrangements. This immuneACCESS table, as held by TCRdb, lists in-frame sequences with V and J called but not all clones. Of the missing ones, under half trace to an unresolved V gene in checked studies; the others have no known cause. That table supplies the V and J calls and clone size; D and trimming were determined from the DNA. The table for this sample lists more than 300,000 clones; 87% of them were counted only once. About 10% of the sample is held by the ten biggest clonotypes.

As encoded in the germline V gene, CDR1 is KGHSH while CDR2 is LQKENI. From V the trimming removes 3 bases and from J it removes 1 base, while the gene matches leave 7 bases of the junction unaccounted for. The CDR3 runs 16 residues from the cysteine to the phenylalanine. The CDR3 DNA has 48 bases and is translated from base 1. One collaborating source in Seattle enrolled patients while the patients were actively infected and followed the patients over time throughout the course of disease. Whole blood was collected in K2EDTA tubes by collaborating institutions according to the institutions' own protocols. For TCRbeta analysis, collaborators shipped samples in one of three forms: frozen whole blood, isolated PBMCs, or DNA extracted from either of those sample types. The sample originates from a study of blood T cell repertoires in COVID-19 (dated by TCRdb to the early 2020s). A note on the overall study: Samples from collaborators originated in the United States, Italy and Spain and spanned both the acute and convalescent phases of COVID-19. The prospective study material was composed of cDNA or gDNA derived from T cells, B-cell-depleted T cells, or PBMCs. Nearly every sample came with metadata listing a de-identified subject ID, COVID-19 status, age in years and sex. A freely available public database, intended as a resource for researchers studying the immune response to SARS-CoV-2, is where the repertoires were released. Subjects who had been exposed to COVID-19, were actively infected with it, or had recovered from it provided the deeply sampled blood TCRbeta repertoires that made up the dataset. Where available, HLA class I and class II types were taken from metadata supplied by the sample provider and were not determined by assay-based typing. Samples were obtained from the ongoing ImmuneRACE study (first 160 participants) and from over 1,000 subjects provided by 6 global collaborators. Study-wide findings and limitations: Clinical and demographic metadata were provided uncurated, with the amount varying by source and participant.

The rearrangement joined TRBV18 to TRBJ2-5; 8 middle bases align to TRBD2. The sample taken for sequencing was peripheral blood. The clonotype was recovered from a woman in her twenties or thirties with COVID-19, enrolled during active disease. The CDR3 corresponds to CASSPLAGSFQETQYF. The nucleotide sequence is given as TGTGCCAGCTCACCGTTAGCGGGATCTTTCCAAGAGACCCAGTACTTC.